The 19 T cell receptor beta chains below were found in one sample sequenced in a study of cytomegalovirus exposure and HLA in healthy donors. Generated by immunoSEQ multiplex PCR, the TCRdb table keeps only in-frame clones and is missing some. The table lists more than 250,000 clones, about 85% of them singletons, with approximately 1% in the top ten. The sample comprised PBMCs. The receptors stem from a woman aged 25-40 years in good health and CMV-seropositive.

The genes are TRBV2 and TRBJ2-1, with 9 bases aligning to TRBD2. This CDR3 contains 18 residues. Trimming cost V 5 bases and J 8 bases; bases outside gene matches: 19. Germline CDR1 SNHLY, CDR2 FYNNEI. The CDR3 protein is CASSLRTAGLAGLDEQFF. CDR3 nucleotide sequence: TGTGCCAGCAGTCTCAGGACGGCGGGACTAGCTGGTTTGGATGAGCAGTTCTTC.

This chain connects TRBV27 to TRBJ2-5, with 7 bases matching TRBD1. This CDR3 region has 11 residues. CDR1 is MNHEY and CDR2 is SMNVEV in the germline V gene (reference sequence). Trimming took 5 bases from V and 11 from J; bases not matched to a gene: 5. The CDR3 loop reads CASSQGQEQYF. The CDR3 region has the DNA TGTGCCAGCAGTCAAGGACAGGAACAGTACTTC.

CDR3: CASSPLGAGYNEQFF. CDR3 in DNA: TGTGCCAGCAGTCCTCTGGGGGCAGGATACAATGAGCAGTTCTTC. V gene TRBV6-6 combines with J gene TRBJ2-1; maybe TRBD1 (6 bases). The CDR3 consists of 15 residues. With 5 bases removed from V and 4 bases from J, the gap between germline ends came to 15 bases. In germline, CDR1 is MNHNY, CDR2 SVGAGI (reference sequence).

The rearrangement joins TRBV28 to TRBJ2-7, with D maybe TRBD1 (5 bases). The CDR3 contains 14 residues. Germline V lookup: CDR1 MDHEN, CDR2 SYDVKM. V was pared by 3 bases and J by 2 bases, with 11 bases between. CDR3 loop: CASSFATVTYEQYF. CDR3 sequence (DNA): TGTGCCAGCAGTTTCGCGACAGTTACCTACGAGCAGTACTTC.

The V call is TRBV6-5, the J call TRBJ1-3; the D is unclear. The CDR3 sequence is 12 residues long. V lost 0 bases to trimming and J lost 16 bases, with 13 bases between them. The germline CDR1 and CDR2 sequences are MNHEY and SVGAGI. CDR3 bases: TGTGCCAGCAGTTACTCAGGCGGGGAGGCGTATTTT. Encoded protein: CASSYSGGEAYF.

The chain's CDR3 is CASSSPGPGSYEQYF. The CDR3 DNA sequence: TGTGCCAGCAGCTCGCCCGGTCCGGGGTCCTACGAGCAGTACTTC. This chain uses TRBV27 with TRBJ2-7, with a tentative D call TRBD2 (5 bases). Germline V gene data show CDR1 as MNHEY and CDR2 as SMNVEV (reference sequence). V was shortened by 6 bases and J by 1 base, with 16 bases between the two germline ends. This CDR3 has 15 amino acids.

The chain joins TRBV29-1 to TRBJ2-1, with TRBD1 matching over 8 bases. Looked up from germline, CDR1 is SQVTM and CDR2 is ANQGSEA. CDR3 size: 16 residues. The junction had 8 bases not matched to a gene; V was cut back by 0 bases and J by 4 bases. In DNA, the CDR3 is TGCAGCGTTGAAGATCTGCCAGGGGGCGTTTACAATGAGCAGTTCTTC. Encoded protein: CSVEDLPGGVYNEQFF.

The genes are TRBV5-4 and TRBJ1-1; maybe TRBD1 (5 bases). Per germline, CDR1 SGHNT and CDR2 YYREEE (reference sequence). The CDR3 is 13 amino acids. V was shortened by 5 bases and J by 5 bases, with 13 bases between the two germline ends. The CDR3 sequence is CASRQTGGTEAFF. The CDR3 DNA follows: TGTGCCAGCAGGCAGACCGGGGGGACTGAAGCTTTCTTT. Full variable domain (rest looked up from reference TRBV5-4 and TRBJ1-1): ETGVTQSPTHLIKTRGQQVTLRCSSQSGHNTVSWYQQALGQGPQFIFQYYREEENGRGNFPPRFSGLQFPNYSSELNVNALELDDSALYLCASRQTGGTEAFFGQGTRLTVV.

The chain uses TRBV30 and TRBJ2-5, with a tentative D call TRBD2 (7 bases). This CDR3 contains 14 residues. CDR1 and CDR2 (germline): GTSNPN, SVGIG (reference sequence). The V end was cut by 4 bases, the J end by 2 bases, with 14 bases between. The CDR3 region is CAWNHGGPQETQYF. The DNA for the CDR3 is TGTGCCTGGAACCACGGGGGGCCGCAAGAGACCCAGTACTTC.

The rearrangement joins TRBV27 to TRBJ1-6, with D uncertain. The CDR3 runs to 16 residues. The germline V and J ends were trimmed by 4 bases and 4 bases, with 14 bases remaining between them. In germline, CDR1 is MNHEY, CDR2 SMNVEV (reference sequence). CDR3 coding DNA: TGTGCCAGCAGTTACCAGGTGATGGGGTATAATTCACCCCTCCACTTT. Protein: CASSYQVMGYNSPLHF.

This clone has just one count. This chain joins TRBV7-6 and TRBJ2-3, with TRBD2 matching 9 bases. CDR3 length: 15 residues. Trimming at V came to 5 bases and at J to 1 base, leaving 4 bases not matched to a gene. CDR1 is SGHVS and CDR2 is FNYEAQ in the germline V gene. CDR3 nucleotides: TGTGCCAGCAGCGTGGGACTAGCTGGCACAGATACGCAGTATTTT. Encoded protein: CASSVGLAGTDTQYF. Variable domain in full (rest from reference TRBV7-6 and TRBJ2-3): GAGVSQSPRYKVTKRGQDVALRCDPISGHVSLYWYRQALGQGPEFLTYFNYEAQQDKSGLPNDRFSAERPEGSISTLTIQRTEQRDSAMYRCASSVGLAGTDTQYFGPGTRLTVL.

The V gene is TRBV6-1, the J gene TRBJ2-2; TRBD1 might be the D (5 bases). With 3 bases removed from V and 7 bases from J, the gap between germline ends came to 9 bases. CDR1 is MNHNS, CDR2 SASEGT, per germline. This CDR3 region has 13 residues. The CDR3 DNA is TGTGCCAGCAGTGACCTGGGGCTCGGGGAGCTGTTTTTT. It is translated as CASSDLGLGELFF.

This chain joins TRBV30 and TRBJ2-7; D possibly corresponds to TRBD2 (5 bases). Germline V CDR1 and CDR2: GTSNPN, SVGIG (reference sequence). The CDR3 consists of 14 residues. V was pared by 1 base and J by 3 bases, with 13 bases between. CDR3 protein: CAWSDSSAGYEQYF. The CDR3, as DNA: TGTGCCTGGAGTGACTCGAGCGCGGGCTACGAGCAGTACTTC.

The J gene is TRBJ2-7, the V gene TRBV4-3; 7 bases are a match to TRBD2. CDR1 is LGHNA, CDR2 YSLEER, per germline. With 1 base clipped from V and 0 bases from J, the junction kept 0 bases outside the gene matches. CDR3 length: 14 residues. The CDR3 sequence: CASSQGGSSYEQYF. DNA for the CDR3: TGCGCCAGCAGCCAAGGCGGGAGCTCCTACGAGCAGTACTTC.

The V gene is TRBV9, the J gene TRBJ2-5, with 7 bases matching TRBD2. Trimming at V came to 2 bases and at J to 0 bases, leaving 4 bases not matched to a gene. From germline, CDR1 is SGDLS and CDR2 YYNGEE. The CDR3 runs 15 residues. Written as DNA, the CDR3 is TGTGCCAGCAGCGTTTCCGGGGGGTACCAAGAGACCCAGTACTTC. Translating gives CASSVSGGYQETQYF.

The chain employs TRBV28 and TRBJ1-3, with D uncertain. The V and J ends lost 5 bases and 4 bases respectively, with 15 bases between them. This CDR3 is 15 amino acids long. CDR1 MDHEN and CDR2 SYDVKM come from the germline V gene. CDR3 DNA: TGTGCCAGCAGTGAAGATCAAGGAAAGGGAAACACCATATATTTT. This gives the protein CASSEDQGKGNTIYF.

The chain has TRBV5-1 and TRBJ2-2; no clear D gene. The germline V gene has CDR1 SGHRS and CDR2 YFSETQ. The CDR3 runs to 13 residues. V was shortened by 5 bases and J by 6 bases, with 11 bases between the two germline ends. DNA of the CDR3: TGCGCCAGCAGTTATAGAGTTGCCGGGGAGCTGTTTTTT. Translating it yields CASSYRVAGELFF.

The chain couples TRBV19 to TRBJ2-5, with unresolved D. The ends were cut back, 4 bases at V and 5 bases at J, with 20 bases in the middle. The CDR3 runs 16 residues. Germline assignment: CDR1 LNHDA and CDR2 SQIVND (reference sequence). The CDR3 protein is CASSSAAWEAVETQYF. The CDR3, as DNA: TGTGCCAGTAGTAGCGCCGCTTGGGAAGCCGTGGAGACCCAGTACTTC.

CDR3 region: CASSSHRGPYEQYF. CDR3 in DNA: TGTGCCAGCAGCTCCCACAGGGGTCCCTACGAGCAGTACTTC. The chain is built from TRBV13 and TRBJ2-7; 7 bases fit TRBD1. The CDR3 loop spans 14 amino acids. Trimming removed 4 bases from V and 2 bases from J; junction bases left unmatched: 5. Looked up from germline, CDR1 is PRHDT and CDR2 is FYEKMQ (reference sequence).